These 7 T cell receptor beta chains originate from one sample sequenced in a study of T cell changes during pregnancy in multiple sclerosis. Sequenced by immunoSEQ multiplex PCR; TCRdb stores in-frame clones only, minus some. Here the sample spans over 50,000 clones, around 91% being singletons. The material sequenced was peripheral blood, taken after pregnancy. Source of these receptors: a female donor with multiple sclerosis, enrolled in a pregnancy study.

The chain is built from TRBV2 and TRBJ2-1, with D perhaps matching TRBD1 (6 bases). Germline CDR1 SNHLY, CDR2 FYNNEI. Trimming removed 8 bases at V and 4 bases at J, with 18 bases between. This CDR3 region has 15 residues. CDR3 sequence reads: CASFFNRVSYNEQFF. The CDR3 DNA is TGTGCCAGCTTCTTCAACAGGGTGTCATACAATGAGCAGTTCTTC.

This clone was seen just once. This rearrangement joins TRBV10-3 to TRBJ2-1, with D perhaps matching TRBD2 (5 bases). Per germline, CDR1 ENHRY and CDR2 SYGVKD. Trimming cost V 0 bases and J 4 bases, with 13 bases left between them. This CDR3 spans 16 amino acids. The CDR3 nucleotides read TGTGCCATCAGTGAGTCGTTGGGAGTTACTTACAATGAGCAGTTCTTC. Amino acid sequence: CAISESLGVTYNEQFF.

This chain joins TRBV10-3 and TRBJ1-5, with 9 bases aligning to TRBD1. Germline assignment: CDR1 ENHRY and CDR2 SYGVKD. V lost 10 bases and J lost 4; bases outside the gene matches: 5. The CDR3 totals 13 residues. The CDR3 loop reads CATRDRENQPQHF. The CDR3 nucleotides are TGTGCCACCAGGGACAGGGAGAATCAGCCCCAGCATTTT.

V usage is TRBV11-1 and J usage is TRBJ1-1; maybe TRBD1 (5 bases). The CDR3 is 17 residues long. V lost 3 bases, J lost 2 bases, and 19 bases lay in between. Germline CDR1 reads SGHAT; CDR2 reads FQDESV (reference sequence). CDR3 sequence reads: CASSFPREEGSNTEAFF. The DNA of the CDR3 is TGTGCCAGCAGCTTCCCGCGGGAGGAGGGGAGTAACACTGAAGCTTTCTTT.

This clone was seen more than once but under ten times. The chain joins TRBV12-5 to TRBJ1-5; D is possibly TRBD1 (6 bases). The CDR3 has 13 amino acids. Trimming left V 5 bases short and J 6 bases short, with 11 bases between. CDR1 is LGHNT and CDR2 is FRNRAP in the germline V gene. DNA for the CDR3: TGTGCTAGTGGTCCTTCGACAGGTCAGCCCCAGCATTTT. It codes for CASGPSTGQPQHF.

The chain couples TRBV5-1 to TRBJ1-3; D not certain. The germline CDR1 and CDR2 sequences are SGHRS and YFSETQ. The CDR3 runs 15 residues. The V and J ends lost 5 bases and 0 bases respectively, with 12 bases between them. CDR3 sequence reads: CASSTIPLSGNTIYF. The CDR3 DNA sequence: TGCGCCAGCAGTACAATTCCTCTCTCTGGAAACACCATATATTTT.

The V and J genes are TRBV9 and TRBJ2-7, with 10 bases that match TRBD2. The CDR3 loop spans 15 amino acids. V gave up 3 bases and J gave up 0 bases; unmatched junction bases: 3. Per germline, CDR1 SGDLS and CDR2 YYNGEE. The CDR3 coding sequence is TGTGCCAGCAGCGGCGGACTAGCGGACTCCTACGAGCAGTACTTC. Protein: CASSGGLADSYEQYF. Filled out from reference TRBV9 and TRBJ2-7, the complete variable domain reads DSGVTQTPKHLITATGQRVTLRCSPRSGDLSVYWYQQSLDQGLQFLIQYYNGEERAKGNILERFSAQQFPDLHSELNLSSLELGDSALYFCASSGGLADSYEQYFGPGTRLTVT.